This T cell receptor (beta chain) was identified in a study of T-cell reconstitution after alpha-beta-depleted transplantation in children. In its sample, this clonotype was seen a few times. For TCRbeta, the library was prepared with unique molecular identifiers. MiXCR, run by TCRdb on the PCR reads, gives a single entry per CDR3 protein. The sample lists some 120,000 distinct CDR3 sequences, around a tenth seen once, with more than 20% in the top ten. The CDR3 is 14 amino acids. Germline V gene lookup returns CDR1 PRHDT and CDR2 FYEKMQ (reference sequence). The ends lost 5 bases at V and 2 bases at J; junction bases unmatched: 5.

The J gene is TRBJ2-7, the V gene TRBV13; 8 nucleotides match TRBD2. The sequencing used PBMCs, mostly from graft donor cells, collected 180 days after TCRalphabeta/CD19-depleted stem cell transplant. This receptor was identified in a girl less than two years old who had a stem cell transplant for combined immunodeficiency, so the T cells may come from the graft donor. CDR3 sequence reads: CASSQGLATYEQYF. The CDR3 nucleotides are TGTGCCAGCAGCCAAGGACTAGCCACCTACGAGCAGTACTTC. The entire variable domain, with the rest obtained from reference TRBV13 and TRBJ2-7, is as follows: AAGVIQSPRHLIKEKRETATLKCYPIPRHDTVYWYQQGPGQDPQFLISFYEKMQSDKGSIPDRFSAQQFSDYHSELNMSSLELGDSALYFCASSQGLATYEQYFGPGTRLTVT.